The present T cell receptor beta chain was sequenced within a study of blood T cell repertoires in COVID-19. The wider study: Nucleic acid was either cDNA or gDNA, and it came from T cells, B-cell-depleted T cells, or PBMCs.

TCRdb's copy holds only in-frame clones and misses some; the assay was immunoSEQ multiplex PCR. Seen here are more than 300,000 clones, 88% observed once, and the top ten hold 1.2%. Ages ranged from about 18 to 100 years, with residence in approximately 25 US areas. Allocation to cohorts depended on clinical history reported by the participants. CDR3 length equals 11 residues. V lost 4 bases, J lost 9 bases, and 8 bases lay in between. CDR1 and CDR2 (germline): SGHNT, YYREEE (reference sequence). The V gene is TRBV5-4, the J gene TRBJ2-1; weak D call: TRBD2 (5 bases). Sequenced material: PBMCs or T cells enriched from blood (not recorded which). The TCR was taken from a woman aged 18-29 years who had recovered from COVID-19. The CDR3 DNA reads TGTGCCAGCAGCAAAGAGGGTGAGCAGTTCTTC. Encoded protein: CASSKEGEQFF.